Below, 30 T cell receptor beta chains from the same sample are listed, as sequenced in a study of regulatory T cells in long-lasting Graves disease. For TCR beta, libraries came from iRepertoire HTBI primers and Arm-PCR of CDR3 regions. TCRdb analysed the multiplex PCR reads with MiXCR anew, one entry per CDR3 protein. In the table there are about 470,000 distinct CDR3 sequences, 15% to 20% of which are singletons. Sample time point: newly diagnosed GD, antithyroid drugs for less than 3 months. RNA from PBMCs was the source of the TCR library. In addition, the sample was reused for a study of T cells in Graves' hyperthyroidism and ophthalmopathy.

This specimen consisted of peripheral blood mononuclear cells (PBMCs), obtained at new diagnosis, from a patient treated with antithyroid drugs. Receptors originate from a man aged 40-50 years with Graves disease.

This chain uses TRBV29-1 with TRBJ2-1, with D tentatively TRBD2 (6 bases). CDR3 size: 13 residues. Germline loops: CDR1 SQVTM, CDR2 ANQGSEA. V lost 4 bases and J lost 1, with 8 bases in between. CDR3 protein: CSVGGRSYNEQFF. CDR3 bases: TGCAGCGTTGGGGGGAGGTCCTACAATGAGCAGTTCTTC.

This clonotype was detected ten times or more. The chain employs TRBV11-2 and TRBJ1-2, with TRBD1 matching 9 bases. Germline trimming cut 0 bases from V and 4 bases from J; bases unmatched to any gene: 3. The length of the CDR3 is 15 residues. Per germline, CDR1 SGHAT and CDR2 FQNNGV. Written as DNA, the CDR3 is TGTGCCAGCAGCTTAGAGGACAGGGGCCCCTATGGCTACACCTTC. Amino acids: CASSLEDRGPYGYTF.

This clonotype was seen more than once but under ten times. The chain recombines TRBV6-1 with TRBJ2-6; no clear D gene. V was cut by 8 bases and J by 4 bases, with 6 bases left in between. CDR1 MNHNS and CDR2 SASEGT come from the germline V gene. This CDR3 is 12 amino acids long. DNA for the CDR3: TGTGCCAGCGGTCAGGGGGCCAACGTCCTGACTTTC. Translated, it gives CASGQGANVLTF.

This clonotype came up many times. In DNA form, the CDR3 reads TGCGCCAGCAGCTTGGTCCGGGCCTCCCTCTACGAGCAGTACTTC. It yields the protein CASSLVRASLYEQYF. The rearrangement uses TRBV5-1 and TRBJ2-7; D remains ambiguous. Germline assignment: CDR1 SGHRS and CDR2 YFSETQ. V was clipped by 0 bases and J by 3 bases, with 13 bases between them. CDR3 size: 15 residues.

A few counts support this clonotype. This is likely a read error, given that the CDR3 carries no conserved phenylalanine or tryptophan at its end. The rearrangement uses TRBV5-1 and TRBJ1-1; perhaps TRBD1 as D (5 bases). Between the trimmed V and J ends, which lost 4 bases and 4 bases, there was a span of 11 bases. The CDR3 consists of 13 residues. CDR1 is SGHRS, CDR2 YFSETQ, per germline. The CDR3, as DNA: TGCGCCAGCAGCGGTCAGGGTTTCACTGAAGCTTTCTCT. Encoded protein: CASSGQGFTEAFS.

Comments on this clonotype: This may come from a read error, since a much larger clone is one base off. The chain recombines TRBV5-1 with TRBJ2-5; 8 bases map to TRBD1. V lost 2 bases, J lost 11 bases, and 17 bases stayed unmatched. Germline CDR1 SGHRS, CDR2 YFSETQ. The CDR3 spans 16 residues. In DNA form, the CDR3 reads TGCGCCAGCAGCTTTAGGACAGGGAGCTCCTACAATGAGCAGTACTTC. Its protein product is CASSFRTGSSYNEQYF.

This clonotype showed up many times. The chain employs TRBV2 and TRBJ2-5; D ambiguous. This CDR3 comprises 11 residues. Germline lookup yields CDR1 SNHLY and CDR2 FYNNEI. Deletions cut 4 bases from V and 5 bases from J, with 5 bases between. DNA for the CDR3: TGTGCCAGCAGTGTGGCGGAGACCCAGTACTTC. This sequence encodes CASSVAETQYF.

J is TRBJ1-1 and V is TRBV12-3 or TRBV12-4; unclear D gene. V was shortened by 3 bases and J by 10 bases, with 9 bases between the two germline ends. The CDR3 contains 11 residues. The CDR3, as DNA: TGTGCCAGCAGTTTGGGGAGTTTAGCTTTCTTT. Residues: CASSLGSLAFF.

This rearrangement joins TRBV4-1 to TRBJ2-1; tentatively, D is TRBD1 or TRBD2 (6 bases each). Germline V gene sequence: CDR1 MGHRA, CDR2 YSYEKL. The CDR3 runs to 15 residues. V was cut by 4 bases and J by 8 bases, with 18 bases left in between. The DNA for the CDR3 is TGCGCCAGCAGCCCCCAGGGGCTAGCGAGCGATGAGCAGTTCTTC. Amino acids: CASSPQGLASDEQFF.

The V and J genes are TRBV27 and TRBJ2-1, with TRBD1 matching over 9 bases. V was clipped by 5 bases and J by 12 bases; unmatched bases: 5. Per the germline V gene, CDR1 is MNHEY and CDR2 is SMNVEV (reference sequence). The CDR3 sequence is 12 residues long. CDR3: CASSRGQGGQFF. The DNA for the CDR3 is TGTGCCAGCAGTAGGGGACAGGGTGGGCAGTTCTTC.

The chain has TRBV11-2 and TRBJ2-1, with D unclear. Trimming removed 3 bases from V and 0 bases from J, with 6 bases in between. Germline V gene data show CDR1 as SGHAT and CDR2 as FQNNGV. This CDR3 is 14 amino acids long. The CDR3 here is CASSFIGSYNEQFF. CDR3 DNA: TGTGCCAGCAGCTTTATAGGCTCCTACAATGAGCAGTTCTTC.

This clonotype was seen ten or more times. V gene TRBV28 combines with J gene TRBJ2-2; 11 nucleotides agree with TRBD2. Germline V lookup: CDR1 MDHEN, CDR2 SYDVKM. J lost 6 bases, V lost 5 bases, and 5 bases had no gene match. The CDR3 extends over 15 amino acids. Written as DNA, the CDR3 is TGTGCCAGCAGTGCATTAGCGGGAGGGCCCGGGGAGCTGTTTTTT. It yields the protein CASSALAGGPGELFF.

On this clonotype itself: This could be a read error, since a much larger clone is one nucleotide away. The chain employs TRBV7-8 and TRBJ2-3; 8 bases match TRBD1. The DNA matches TRBJ2-7 better at its end, which makes the J call doubtful. This CDR3 has 16 residues. Germline-derived CDR1 and CDR2 are SGHVS and FQNEAQ. The DNA for the CDR3 is TGTGCCAGCAGCGGCCGGGACAGGCCCTCTCTCGGTGAGCAGTACTTC. It encodes CASSGRDRPSLGEQYF.

This clonotype was seen only once. The rearrangement links TRBV20-1 to TRBJ2-5; TRBD1 matches 9 bases. J was trimmed by 4 bases and V by 5 bases; bases with no gene match: 5. This CDR3 is 13 amino acids long. Germline V gives CDR1 DFQATT, CDR2 SNEGSKA (reference sequence). CDR3 amino acids: CSAETGGRETQYF. CDR3 nucleotides: TGCAGTGCTGAGACAGGGGGGCGAGAGACCCAGTACTTC.

This chain links TRBV30 with TRBJ1-1; D gene uncertain. Germline V gene data show CDR1 as GTSNPN and CDR2 as SVGIG (reference sequence). The CDR3 spans 11 residues. Between the trimmed V and J ends, which lost 7 bases and 4 bases, there was a span of 10 bases. CDR3 nucleotides: TGTGCCTCGCAACGTGGCACTGAAGCTTTCTTT. It codes for CASQRGTEAFF.

Ten or more counts support this clonotype. The CDR3 region has the DNA TGCGCCAGCAGCTTGGGATCGGGACTTTCGTACCAAGAGACCCAGTACTTC. As protein: CASSLGSGLSYQETQYF. V usage is TRBV5-1 and J usage is TRBJ2-5; weak D call: TRBD2 (6 bases). The CDR3 runs 17 residues. Germline lookup yields CDR1 SGHRS and CDR2 YFSETQ. Between the trimmed V and J ends, which lost 0 bases and 0 bases, there was a span of 15 bases.

This clonotype was seen repeatedly, ten times or more. The chain links TRBV28 to TRBJ1-1, with D possibly being TRBD1 (5 bases). Germline V CDR1 and CDR2: MDHEN, SYDVKM. This CDR3 has 16 amino acids. Trimming removed 2 bases at V and 3 bases at J, with 16 bases between. The CDR3 region has the DNA TGTGCCAGCAGTTTACACCCCCCAGGGCAGGACACTGAAGCTTTCTTT. Residues: CASSLHPPGQDTEAFF.

This chain's CDR3 is CASREPGLAGTLLGLAKNIQYF. The CDR3, as DNA: TGTGCCAGCAGAGAACCGGGACTAGCGGGAACCCTCTTGGGGCTGGCCAAAAACATTCAGTACTTC. This chain connects TRBV6-1 to TRBJ2-4, with TRBD2 matching 13 bases. Germline V gene lookup returns CDR1 MNHNS and CDR2 SASEGT. The CDR3 spans 22 residues. Losses at the gene ends were 6 bases for V and 1 base for J; bases not matched to a gene: 21.

DNA for the CDR3: TGTGCCAGCAGTCGAGGGGGGGCGCCCGGTCAGCCCCAGCATTTT. This translates into CASSRGGAPGQPQHF. The chain recombines TRBV28 with TRBJ1-5; weak D call: TRBD1 (6 bases). The CDR3 contains 15 residues. Germline V gene lookup returns CDR1 MDHEN and CDR2 SYDVKM. V lost 5 bases, J lost 6 bases, and 17 bases lay in between.

On this clonotype: This may come from a read error, since a much larger clone is one base off. This chain links TRBV2 with TRBJ2-2; possibly TRBD2 for D (6 bases). V was pared by 4 bases and J by 6 bases, with 9 bases between. Per germline, CDR1 SNHLY and CDR2 FYNNEI. The CDR3 consists of 13 residues. This CDR3 is CASSGEAAGELFF. As DNA, the CDR3 is TGTGCCAGCAGTGGGGAGGCTGCCGGGGAGCTGTTTTTT.

Ten or more counts support this clonotype. One end of the junction fails to match germline, which may point to a read error. The V and J genes are TRBV5-1 and TRBJ2-3; no definite D call. Per germline, CDR1 SGHRS and CDR2 YFSETQ. This CDR3 has 14 amino acids. CDR3 in DNA: TGTGCCAGCAGCTTAGGATCGAACACAGATACGCAGTATTTT. This codes for CASSLGSNTDTQYF.

The table lists this clonotype with a few counts. This may be a read error: a much more frequent sequence differs by one nucleotide. The J gene is TRBJ2-7, the V gene TRBV20-1; D gene unclear. CDR1 is DFQATT and CDR2 is SNEGSKA in the germline V gene (reference sequence). The length of the CDR3 is 15 residues. CDR3 region: CSAGETTAYPYEQYF. The CDR3 DNA reads as TGCAGTGCTGGAGAGACAACGGCTTATCCCTACGAGCAGTACTTC.

This clonotype has a count of ten or more. The rearrangement uses TRBV5-1 and TRBJ1-2, with D hard to call. Trimming took 2 bases from V and 5 from J, leaving 19 bases between them. The CDR3 spans 16 residues. Germline V gives CDR1 SGHRS, CDR2 YFSETQ. CDR3 DNA sequence: TGCGCCAGCAGCTTCCAACAACTGCGGGCGGGGTATGGCTACACCTTC. Amino acid sequence: CASSFQQLRAGYGYTF. The variable domain in full, completed from reference TRBV5-1 and TRBJ1-2, reads KAGVTQTPRYLIKTRGQQVTLSCSPISGHRSVSWYQQTPGQGLQFLFEYFSETQRNKGNFPGRFSGRQFSNSRSEMNVSTLELGDSALYLCASSFQQLRAGYGYTFGSGTRLTVV.

This clonotype has more than one count but fewer than ten. This chain links TRBV19 with TRBJ1-2, with TRBD1 identical over 7 bases. This CDR3 comprises 13 residues. Per the germline V gene, CDR1 is LNHDA and CDR2 is SQIVND (reference sequence). The junction had 5 bases not matched to a gene; V was cut back by 6 bases and J by 4 bases. In nucleotides, the CDR3 is TGTGCCAGTAGCCCTTCAGGGGGCTATGGCTACACCTTC. Residues: CASSPSGGYGYTF.

This clonotype was observed a few times. The chain recombines TRBV5-1 with TRBJ2-7; 8 bases agree with TRBD1. The CDR3 sequence is 14 residues long. Germline trimming cut 0 bases from V and 6 bases from J; bases unmatched to any gene: 5. Per the germline V gene, CDR1 is SGHRS and CDR2 is YFSETQ. CDR3 sequence reads: CASSLEQGGSEQYF. CDR3 in DNA: TGCGCCAGCAGCTTGGAACAGGGGGGCTCCGAGCAGTACTTC.

This clonotype was observed a handful of times. A much larger clone is a single base away; this may be a read error. The chain employs TRBV11-3 and TRBJ2-1; D is undetermined. The CDR3 totals 15 residues. The germline V gene has CDR1 SGHNT and CDR2 YENEEA. CDR3 nucleotide sequence: TGTGCCAGCAGCTTAGATCATCCAGCCTACAATGAGCGGTTCTTC. Protein sequence: CASSLDHPAYNERFF.

This clonotype has a count of ten or more. The chain uses TRBV29-1 and TRBJ1-1; the match to TRBD1 covers 10 bases. V gave up 8 bases and J gave up 4 bases; unmatched junction bases: 13. The CDR3 sequence is 15 residues long. CDR1 SQVTM and CDR2 ANQGSEA come from the germline V gene. The CDR3 region is CSSREGGQGGTEAFF. CDR3 sequence (DNA): TGCAGCTCACGAGAGGGAGGACAGGGGGGCACTGAAGCTTTCTTT.

This clonotype occurred a few times. This chain links TRBV6-5 with TRBJ2-7; D not certain. Germline CDR1 and CDR2: MNHEY and SVGAGI. This CDR3 comprises 14 residues. The V and J ends lost 4 bases and 1 base respectively, with 11 bases between them. Here the CDR3 DNA reads TGTGCCAGCAGTTTCCTCTCCAGTTCCTACGAGCAGTACTTC. This codes for CASSFLSSSYEQYF.

This clonotype was seen ten or more times. J is TRBJ2-7 and V is TRBV20-1; 10 nucleotides line up with TRBD2. V lost 0 bases to trimming and J lost 5 bases; unmatched junction nucleotides: 13. CDR1 and CDR2 from the germline V gene are DFQATT and SNEGSKA (reference sequence). The CDR3 has 17 amino acids. CDR3: CSARDKSSGRISNEQYF. Here the CDR3 DNA reads TGCAGTGCTAGAGATAAGTCTAGCGGGAGAATTAGCAACGAGCAGTACTTC.

Ten or more counts support this clonotype. The chain carries TRBV20-1 and TRBJ2-3; 11 positions agree with TRBD2. The V and J ends lost 6 bases and 2 bases, in that order; junction bases with no gene match: 7. Germline loops: CDR1 DFQATT, CDR2 SNEGSKA (reference sequence). CDR3 length: 15 amino acids. CDR3 sequence reads: CSATGTSGFTDTQYF. The DNA of the CDR3 is TGCAGTGCCACCGGGACTAGCGGATTCACAGATACGCAGTATTTT.